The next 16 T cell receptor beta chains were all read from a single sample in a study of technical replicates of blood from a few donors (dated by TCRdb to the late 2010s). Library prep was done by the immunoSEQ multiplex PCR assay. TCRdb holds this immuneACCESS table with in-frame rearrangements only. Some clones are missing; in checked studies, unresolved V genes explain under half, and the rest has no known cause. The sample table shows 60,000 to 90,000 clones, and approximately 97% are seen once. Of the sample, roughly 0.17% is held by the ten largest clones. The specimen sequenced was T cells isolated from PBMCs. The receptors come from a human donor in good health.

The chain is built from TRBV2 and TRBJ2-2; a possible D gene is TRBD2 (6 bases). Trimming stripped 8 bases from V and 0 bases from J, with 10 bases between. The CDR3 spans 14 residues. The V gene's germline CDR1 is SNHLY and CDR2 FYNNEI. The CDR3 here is CASLASANTGELFF. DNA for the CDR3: TGTGCCAGCCTGGCTAGCGCGAACACCGGGGAGCTGTTTTTT. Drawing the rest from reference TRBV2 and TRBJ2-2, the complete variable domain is EPEVTQTPSHQVTQMGQEVILRCVPISNHLYFYWYRQILGQKVEFLVSFYNNEISEKSEIFDDQFSVERPDGSNFTLKIRSTKLEDSAMYFCASLASANTGELFFGEGSRLTVL.

CDR3 loop: CSVDAGSTEAFF. CDR3 sequence (DNA): TGCAGCGTGGATGCAGGGTCGACTGAAGCTTTCTTT. V usage is TRBV29-1 and J usage is TRBJ1-1, with a possible D match to TRBD1 (5 bases). The V end was cut by 6 bases, the J end by 5 bases, with 13 bases between. CDR3 size: 12 residues. Germline V gene data show CDR1 as SQVTM and CDR2 as ANQGSEA.

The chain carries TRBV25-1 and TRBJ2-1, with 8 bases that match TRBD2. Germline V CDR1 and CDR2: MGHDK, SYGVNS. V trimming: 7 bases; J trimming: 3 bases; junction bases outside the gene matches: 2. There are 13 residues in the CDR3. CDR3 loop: CASTGLGYNEQFF. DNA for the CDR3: TGTGCCAGCACGGGACTAGGCTACAATGAGCAGTTCTTC.

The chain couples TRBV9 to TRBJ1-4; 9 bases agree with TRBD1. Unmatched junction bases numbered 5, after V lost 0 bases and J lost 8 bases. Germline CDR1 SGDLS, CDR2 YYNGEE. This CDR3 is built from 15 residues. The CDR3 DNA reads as TGTGCCAGCAGCGTAGAGGGACAGGGCGGAGAAAAACTGTTTTTT. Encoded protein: CASSVEGQGGEKLFF.

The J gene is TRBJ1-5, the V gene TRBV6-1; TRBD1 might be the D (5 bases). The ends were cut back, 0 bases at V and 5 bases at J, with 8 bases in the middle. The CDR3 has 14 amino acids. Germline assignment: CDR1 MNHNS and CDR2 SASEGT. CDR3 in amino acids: CASSEAQGDQPQHF. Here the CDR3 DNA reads TGTGCCAGCAGTGAAGCTCAAGGGGATCAGCCCCAGCATTTT.

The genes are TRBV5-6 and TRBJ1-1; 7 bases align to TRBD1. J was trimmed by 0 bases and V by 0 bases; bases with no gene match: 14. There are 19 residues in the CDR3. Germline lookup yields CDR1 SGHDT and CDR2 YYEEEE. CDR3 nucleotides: TGTGCCAGCAGCTTGGGACAGGGTTCATTCCCCCGCTTGAACACTGAAGCTTTCTTT. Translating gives CASSLGQGSFPRLNTEAFF.

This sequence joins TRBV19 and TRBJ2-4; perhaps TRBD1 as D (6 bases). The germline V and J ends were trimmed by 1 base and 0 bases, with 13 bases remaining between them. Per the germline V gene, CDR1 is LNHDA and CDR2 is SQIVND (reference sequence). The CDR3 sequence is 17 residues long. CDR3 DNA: TGTGCCAGTAGTATAGTGTGGGCAGGGGCAGCCAAAAACATTCAGTACTTC. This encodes CASSIVWAGAAKNIQYF.

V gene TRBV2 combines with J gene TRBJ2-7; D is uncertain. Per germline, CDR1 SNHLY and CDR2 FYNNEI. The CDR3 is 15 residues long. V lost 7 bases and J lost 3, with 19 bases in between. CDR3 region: CASKEDSPGYYEQYF. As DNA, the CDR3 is TGTGCCAGCAAAGAGGATTCACCCGGCTACTACGAGCAGTACTTC.

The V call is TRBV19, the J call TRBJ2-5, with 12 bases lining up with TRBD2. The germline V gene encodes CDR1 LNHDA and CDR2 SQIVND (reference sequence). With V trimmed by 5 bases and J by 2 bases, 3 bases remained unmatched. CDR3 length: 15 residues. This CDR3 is CASSPGLAGQETQYF. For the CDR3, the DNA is TGTGCCAGTAGTCCTGGACTAGCGGGACAAGAGACCCAGTACTTC.

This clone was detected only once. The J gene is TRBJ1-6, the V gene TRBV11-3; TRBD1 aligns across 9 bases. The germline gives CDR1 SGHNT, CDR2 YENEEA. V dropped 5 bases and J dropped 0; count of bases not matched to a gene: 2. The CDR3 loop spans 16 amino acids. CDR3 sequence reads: CASSGQGSSYNSPLHF. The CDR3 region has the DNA TGTGCCAGCAGCGGACAGGGGAGCTCCTATAATTCACCCCTCCACTTT.

The CDR3 loop reads CASSARTSGSYEQYF. The CDR3 nucleotides read TGCGCCAGCAGCGCGCGGACTAGCGGCTCCTACGAGCAGTACTTC. V gene TRBV4-1 combines with J gene TRBJ2-7, with 10 bases fitting TRBD2. With V trimmed by 5 bases and J by 0 bases, 4 bases remained unmatched. CDR1 and CDR2 (germline): MGHRA, YSYEKL. This CDR3 region has 15 residues.

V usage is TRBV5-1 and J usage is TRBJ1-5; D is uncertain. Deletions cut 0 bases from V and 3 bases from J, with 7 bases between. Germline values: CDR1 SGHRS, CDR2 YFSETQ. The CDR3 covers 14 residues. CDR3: CASSLDGPNQPQHF. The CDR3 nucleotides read TGCGCCAGCAGCTTGGACGGTCCCAATCAGCCCCAGCATTTT.

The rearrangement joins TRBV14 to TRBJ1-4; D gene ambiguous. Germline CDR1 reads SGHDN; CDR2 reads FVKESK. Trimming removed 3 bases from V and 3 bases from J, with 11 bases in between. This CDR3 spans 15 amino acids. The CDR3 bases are TGTGCCAGCAGCCAGACGACGGGAGCTAATGAAAAACTGTTTTTT. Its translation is CASSQTTGANEKLFF.

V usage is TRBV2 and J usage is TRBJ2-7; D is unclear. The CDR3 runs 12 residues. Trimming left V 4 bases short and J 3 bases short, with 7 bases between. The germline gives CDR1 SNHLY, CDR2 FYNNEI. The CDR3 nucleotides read TGTGCCAGCAGTGTGAGCAACTACGAGCAGTACTTC. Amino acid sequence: CASSVSNYEQYF.

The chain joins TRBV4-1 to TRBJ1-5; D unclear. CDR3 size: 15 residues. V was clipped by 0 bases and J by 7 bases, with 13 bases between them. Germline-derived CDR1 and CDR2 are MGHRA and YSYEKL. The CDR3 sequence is CASSQDSGAGQPQHF. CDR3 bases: TGCGCCAGCAGCCAAGACTCTGGTGCGGGCCAGCCCCAGCATTTT.

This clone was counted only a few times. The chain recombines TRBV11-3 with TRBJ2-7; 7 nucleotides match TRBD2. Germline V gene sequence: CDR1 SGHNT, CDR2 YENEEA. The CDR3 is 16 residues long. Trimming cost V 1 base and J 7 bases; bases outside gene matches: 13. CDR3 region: CASSLGDWRGSDEQYF. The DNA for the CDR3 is TGTGCCAGCAGCTTAGGGGATTGGCGGGGGTCTGATGAGCAGTACTTC.